Described below is a single T cell receptor beta chain sequence and its context. As yet, its antigen is unknown. The data are from a study of cytomegalovirus exposure and HLA in healthy donors. Overall study context: The 100 to 150 validation repertoires and the approximately 700 first-cohort repertoires shared a platform, a later analysis reported. The study's findings and limits: Reported results showed that the classifier diagnosed cytomegalovirus status with high specificity and sensitivity. Cytomegalovirus-associated TCR beta chains were listed, numbering 164.

Using immunoSEQ multiplex PCR, the repertoire was profiled, and TCRdb retains in-frame clones only, with some absent. The data hold 100,000 or so clones, with roughly nine tenths observed a single time. Material for sequencing was PBMCs. This TCR was recovered from a woman aged 18-35 years in good health and CMV-seropositive.

The CDR3 sequence: CASSAGQGPTDTQYF. The DNA of the CDR3 is TGTGCCAGCAGCGCGGGACAGGGCCCCACAGATACGCAGTATTTT. The J gene is TRBJ2-3, the V gene TRBV7-3; 9 positions match TRBD1. The CDR3 runs to 15 residues. CDR1 SGHTA and CDR2 FQGTGA come from the germline V gene. V gave up 5 bases and J gave up 2 bases; unmatched junction bases: 5.